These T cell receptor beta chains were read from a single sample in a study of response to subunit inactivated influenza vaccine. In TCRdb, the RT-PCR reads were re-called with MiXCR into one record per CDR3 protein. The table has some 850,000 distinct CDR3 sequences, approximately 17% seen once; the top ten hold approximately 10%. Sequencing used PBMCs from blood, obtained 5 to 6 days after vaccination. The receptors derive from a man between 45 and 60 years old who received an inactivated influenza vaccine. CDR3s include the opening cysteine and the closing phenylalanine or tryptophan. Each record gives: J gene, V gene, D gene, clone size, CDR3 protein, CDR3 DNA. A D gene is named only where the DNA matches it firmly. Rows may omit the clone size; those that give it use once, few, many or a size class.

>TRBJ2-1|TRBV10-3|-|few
CAISERGKYNEQFF
TGTGCCATCAGTGAAAGGGGCAAATACAATGAGCAGTTCTTC
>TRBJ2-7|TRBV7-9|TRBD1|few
CASSGTAFSYEQYF
TGTGCCAGCAGCGGGACAGCGTTTAGCTACGAGCAGTACTTC
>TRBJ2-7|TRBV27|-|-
CASSLYPYSYEQYF
TGTGCCAGCAGTTTATATCCCTACTCCTACGAGCAGTACTTC
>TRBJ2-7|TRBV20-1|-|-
CSAQASRGRLTEQYF
TGCAGTGCTCAGGCGTCCCGGGGGCGCCTAACCGAGCAGTACTTC
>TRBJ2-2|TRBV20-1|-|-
CSARVGGRTGELFF
TGCAGTGCTAGAGTCGGGGGGCGCACCGGGGAGCTGTTTTTT
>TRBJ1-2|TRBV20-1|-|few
CSARSDRRVYRYGYTF
TGCAGTGCTAGATCGGACAGACGAGTCTATCGGTATGGCTACACCTTC
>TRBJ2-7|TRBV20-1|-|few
CSARAGLSYEQYF
TGCAGTGCTAGAGCGGGCCTATCCTACGAGCAGTACTTC
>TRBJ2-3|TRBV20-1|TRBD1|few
CSATGTGISSTDTQYF
TGCAGTGCCACCGGGACAGGCATATCTAGCACAGATACGCAGTATTTT
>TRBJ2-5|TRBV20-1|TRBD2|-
CSAPGTSGRETQYF
TGCAGTGCTCCTGGGACTAGCGGGAGGGAGACCCAGTACTTC
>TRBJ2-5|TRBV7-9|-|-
CASSLSISQETQYF
TGTGCCAGCAGCTTATCCATATCCCAAGAGACCCAGTACTTC
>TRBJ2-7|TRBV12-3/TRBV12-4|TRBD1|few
CASSPRTGRYEQYF
TGTGCCAGCAGTCCGAGGACAGGGAGGTACGAGCAGTACTTC
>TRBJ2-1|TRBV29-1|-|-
CSVEDLGEQFF
TGCAGCGTTGAAGATTTGGGCGAGCAGTTCTTC
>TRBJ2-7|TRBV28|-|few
CASSSPPGRYEQYF
TGTGCCAGCAGTTCCCCCCCAGGGAGGTACGAGCAGTACTTC
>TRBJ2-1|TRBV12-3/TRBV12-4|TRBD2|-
CASSLALGGGAYNEQFF
TGTGCCAGCAGTTTAGCGTTGGGCGGGGGGGCGTACAATGAGCAGTTCTTC
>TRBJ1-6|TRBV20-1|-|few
CSARDSRNNSPLHF
TGCAGTGCTAGAGATAGTCGGAATAATTCACCCCTCCACTTT
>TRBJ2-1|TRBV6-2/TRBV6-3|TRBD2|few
CASTDLGGRAVREQFF
TGTGCCAGCACCGATCTTGGTGGGAGGGCCGTTCGTGAGCAGTTCTTC
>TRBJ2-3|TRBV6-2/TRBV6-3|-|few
CASSIAQRTDTQYF
TGTGCCAGCAGCATAGCGCAACGCACAGATACGCAGTATTTT
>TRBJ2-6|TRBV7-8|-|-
CASSLGRGMSSGANVLTF
TGTGCCAGCAGCTTAGGTCGCGGTATGTCCTCCGGGGCCAACGTCCTGACTTTC
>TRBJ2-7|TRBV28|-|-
CASSLIGGDEQYF
TGTGCCAGCAGTCTGATAGGCGGCGACGAGCAGTACTTC
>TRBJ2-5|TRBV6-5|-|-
CASSYDHEGEETQYF
TGTGCCAGCAGTTACGATCATGAAGGAGAGGAGACCCAGTACTTC
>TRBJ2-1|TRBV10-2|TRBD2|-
CASSESFGGASYNEQFF
TGCGCCAGCAGTGAGTCGTTCGGGGGGGCCTCCTACAATGAGCAGTTCTTC
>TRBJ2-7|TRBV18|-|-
CASSPNRDEQYF
TGTGCCAGCTCACCAAACAGGGACGAGCAGTACTTC
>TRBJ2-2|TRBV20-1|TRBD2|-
CSASSGALGELFF
TGCAGTGCTAGTAGCGGGGCCCTCGGGGAGCTGTTTTTT
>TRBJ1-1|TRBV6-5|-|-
CASSYLGDSTEAFF
TGTGCCAGCAGTTACCTGGGGGATAGCACTGAAGCTTTCTTT
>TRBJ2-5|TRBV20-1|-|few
CSADDTLGETQYF
TGCAGTGCCGACGACACCCTAGGGGAGACCCAGTACTTC
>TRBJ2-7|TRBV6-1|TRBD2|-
CASRRSGRFEQYF
TGTGCCAGCAGGCGTAGCGGGAGATTCGAGCAGTACTTC
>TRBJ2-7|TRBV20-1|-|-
CSAFPGPRTYEQYF
TGCAGTGCGTTTCCGGGGCCCAGGACCTACGAGCAGTACTTC
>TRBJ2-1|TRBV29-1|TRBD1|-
CSFPGTGFNEQFF
TGCAGCTTCCCAGGGACAGGATTCAATGAGCAGTTCTTC
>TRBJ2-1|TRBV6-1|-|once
CASNGARSYNEQFF
TGTGCCAGCAATGGAGCGCGCTCCTACAATGAGCAGTTCTTC
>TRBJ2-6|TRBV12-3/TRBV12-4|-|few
CASNRDITSGANVLTF
TGTGCCAGTAACCGGGACATAACGTCTGGGGCCAACGTCCTGACTTTC
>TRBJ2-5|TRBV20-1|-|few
CSATDSTGQETQYF
TGCAGTGCTACGGACTCTACGGGCCAAGAGACCCAGTACTTC
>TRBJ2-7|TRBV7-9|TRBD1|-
CASSWGQRGSYEQYF
TGTGCCAGCAGCTGGGGACAGCGAGGGTCCTACGAGCAGTACTTC
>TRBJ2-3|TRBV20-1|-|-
CSARDGTSTDTQYF
TGCAGTGCTAGGGACGGAACTAGCACAGATACGCAGTATTTT
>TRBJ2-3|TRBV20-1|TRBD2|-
CSTATGLAGDTDTQYF
TGCAGCACGGCTACGGGACTAGCGGGAGACACAGATACGCAGTATTTT
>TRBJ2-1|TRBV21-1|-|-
CASSKGGPSGTSYNEQFF
TGTGCCAGCAGCAAAGGGGGCCCTAGCGGTACCTCCTACAATGAGCAGTTCTTC
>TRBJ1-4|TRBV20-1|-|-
CSELEGSTNEKLFF
TGCAGTGAATTAGAAGGATCAACTAATGAAAAACTGTTTTTT
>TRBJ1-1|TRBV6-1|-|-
CASSLGSAATEAFF
TGTGCCAGCAGCCTAGGAAGTGCGGCGACTGAAGCTTTCTTT
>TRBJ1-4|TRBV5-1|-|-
CASSLGGQSLNEKLFF
TGCGCCAGCAGCTTAGGAGGACAGTCGTTAAATGAAAAACTGTTTTTT
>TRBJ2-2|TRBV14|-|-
CASSQRVASGELFF
TGTGCCAGCAGCCAACGGGTAGCCAGCGGGGAGCTGTTTTTT
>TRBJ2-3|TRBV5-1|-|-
CASSLALRYTDTQYF
TGCGCCAGCAGCTTGGCTCTAAGATACACAGATACGCAGTATTTT
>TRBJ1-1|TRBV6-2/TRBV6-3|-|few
CASSHPTENTEAFF
TGTGCCAGCAGCCACCCGACAGAGAACACTGAAGCTTTCTTT
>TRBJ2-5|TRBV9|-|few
CASSAHHHETQYF
TGTGCCAGCAGCGCCCACCACCATGAGACCCAGTACTTC
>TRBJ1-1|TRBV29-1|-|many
CSVGNTEAFF
TGTAGCGTGGGGAACACTGAAGCTTTCTTT
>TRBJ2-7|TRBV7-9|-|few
CASSLDGVGEQYF
TGTGCCAGCAGCTTAGATGGGGTCGGCGAGCAGTACTTC
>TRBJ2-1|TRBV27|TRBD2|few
CASSLLLAVNEQFF
TGTGCCAGCAGTTTACTACTAGCGGTCAATGAGCAGTTCTTC
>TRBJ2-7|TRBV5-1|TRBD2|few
CASCRREGYEQYF
TGCGCCAGCTGTCGGCGGGAGGGCTACGAGCAGTACTTC
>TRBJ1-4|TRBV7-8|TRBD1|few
CASSLGTGGGKLFF
TGTGCCAGCAGCTTAGGGACAGGGGGCGGAAAACTGTTTTTT
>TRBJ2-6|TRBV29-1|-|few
CSVETGANVLTF
TGCAGCGTTGAGACTGGGGCCAACGTCCTGACTTTC
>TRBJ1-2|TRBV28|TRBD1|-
CASSYRTGYGYTF
TGTGCCAGCAGTTATCGGACAGGGTATGGCTACACCTTC
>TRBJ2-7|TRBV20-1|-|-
CSASGFQGKYF
TGCAGTGCTAGCGGTTTCCAGGGGAAGTACTTC
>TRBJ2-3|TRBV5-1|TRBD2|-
CASSDGLAGGSAQYF
TGCGCCAGCAGCGATGGACTAGCGGGAGGGTCGGCGCAGTATTTT